This T cell receptor (beta chain) was sequenced for a study of T cells in Graves' hyperthyroidism and ophthalmopathy. With 3 bases removed from V and 5 bases from J, the gap between germline ends came to 14 bases. Germline CDR1 is SQVTM and CDR2 is ANQGSEA. CDR3 size: 13 residues. The TCR beta CDR3 regions underwent amplification using RNA transcripts as the source. An initial round of RT-PCR targeting the TCR CDR3 relied on the HTBI primer set. TCRdb independently ran MiXCR on the multiplex PCR reads; one entry per CDR3 protein. Here the sample spans some 510,000 distinct CDR3 sequences, under 60% being singletons.

This sequence was found in a woman aged 18-29 years with Graves' hyperthyroidism. The chain links TRBV29-1 to TRBJ2-7, with D perhaps matching TRBD1 (5 bases). The sample was peripheral blood or thyroid tissue (not recorded which). The CDR3 sequence is CSVDGAGGNEQYF. The CDR3 bases are TGCAGCGTTGATGGGGCAGGTGGCAACGAGCAGTACTTC.